The clone carrying this TCR beta chain appeared a few times. This entry comes from a study of blood T cell repertoires in COVID-19. Whole-study context: T cells, B-cell-depleted T cells, or PBMCs supplied cDNA or gDNA.

How the authors handled the data: Reference gene primer amplification gave estimated nucleated cell counts. Profiling relied on immunoSEQ multiplex PCR, and the TCRdb table lists in-frame clones only, not all of them. D and trimming were read from the DNA, whereas the V and J calls and clone size are those reported in that table. Seen here are 150,000 to 170,000 clones, about four fifths observed once, and the top ten hold 3.5% to 4.5%. After removal of 5 bases from V and 0 bases from J, the junction contained 8 bases not matched to a gene. Germline CDR1 is SQVTM and CDR2 is ANQGSEA. The CDR3 covers 16 residues.

The TCR was taken from a woman older than 75 with acute or convalescent COVID-19. V usage is TRBV29-1 and J usage is TRBJ1-4, with 8 bases identical to TRBD1. Material: peripheral blood. The CDR3 coding sequence is TGCAGCGTTCGAGACAGGGGAGATGCAACTAATGAAAAACTGTTTTTT. Its protein is CSVRDRGDATNEKLFF. Together with reference TRBV29-1 and TRBJ1-4, the CDR3 gives the full variable domain: SAVISQKPSRDICQRGTSLTIQCQVDSQVTMMFWYRQQPGQSLTLIATANQGSEATYESGFVIDKFPISRPNLTFSTLTVSNMSPEDSSIYLCSVRDRGDATNEKLFFGSGTQLSVL.